This TCR beta chain originates from a study of T cell clonality in common variable immunodeficiency. Overall study findings and caveats: Fewer TCRbeta clones were shared among CVID subjects than controls.

Many counts were recorded for this clone. What it binds is not known. The read terminates 3 residues ahead of where the CDR3 ends, so the germline J gene completes it. Equal genomic DNA amounts from CVID and control samples were sequenced. Generated by immunoSEQ multiplex PCR, the TCRdb table keeps only in-frame clones and is missing some. The table lists around 40,000 clones, with no singletons. Looked up from germline, CDR1 is MNHEY and CDR2 is SMNVEV (reference sequence). V lost 4 bases and J lost 9; bases outside the gene matches: 6. The CDR3 totals 13 residues. The sequencing sample was made of peripheral blood mononuclear cells. The V call is TRBV27, the J call TRBJ2-1, with 7 bases aligning to TRBD1. This clonotype was obtained from a person between 18 and 70 years old in good health. The part of the CDR3 DNA that was read is TGTGCCAGCAGTTCAACAGGGGATGCTGAG. Amino acid sequence: CASSSTGDAE. The complete CDR3 reads CASSSTGDAEQFF.